Included here is one T cell receptor beta chain sequence, with context. The target antigen is unknown. The sample comes from a study of shared clonotypes between healthy human individuals. General study points: In contrast to clonotypes shared by all four donors, non-shared clonotypes had lower generation probabilities.

The method was immunoSEQ multiplex PCR; TCRdb's version includes in-frame clones alone and lacks a portion of them. There are roughly 2,500,000 clones in the sample; roughly 93% occur only once, and around 0.37% lies in the top ten. V lost 7 bases to trimming and J lost 9 bases, with 16 bases between them. The CDR3 has 13 residues. From germline, CDR1 is LNHDA and CDR2 SQIVND (reference sequence). The sequencing input was naive CD4+ T cells from PBMCs. Subset described: CD45RA+ positively selected. The chain joins TRBV19 to TRBJ1-5; weak D call: TRBD1 (5 bases). The TCR originated in a man aged 18-30 years in good health. Some clones in this sample may be carry-over from other donors' samples. The CDR3 loop is CASIDSTGRPQHF. DNA of the CDR3: TGTGCCAGTATCGACAGCACCGGGCGGCCCCAGCATTTT.